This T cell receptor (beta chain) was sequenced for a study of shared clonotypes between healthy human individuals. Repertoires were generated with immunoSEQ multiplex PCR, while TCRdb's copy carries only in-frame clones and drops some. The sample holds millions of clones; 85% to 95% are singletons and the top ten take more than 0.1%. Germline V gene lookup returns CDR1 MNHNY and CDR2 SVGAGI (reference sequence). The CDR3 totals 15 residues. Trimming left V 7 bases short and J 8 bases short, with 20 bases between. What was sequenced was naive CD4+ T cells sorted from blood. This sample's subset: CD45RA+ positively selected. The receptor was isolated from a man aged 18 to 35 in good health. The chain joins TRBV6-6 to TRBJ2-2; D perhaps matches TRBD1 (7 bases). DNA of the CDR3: TGTGCCAGCACCCCAGGGGGACTTGGCCTGGGGGAGCTGTTTTTT. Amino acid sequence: CASTPGGLGLGELFF.